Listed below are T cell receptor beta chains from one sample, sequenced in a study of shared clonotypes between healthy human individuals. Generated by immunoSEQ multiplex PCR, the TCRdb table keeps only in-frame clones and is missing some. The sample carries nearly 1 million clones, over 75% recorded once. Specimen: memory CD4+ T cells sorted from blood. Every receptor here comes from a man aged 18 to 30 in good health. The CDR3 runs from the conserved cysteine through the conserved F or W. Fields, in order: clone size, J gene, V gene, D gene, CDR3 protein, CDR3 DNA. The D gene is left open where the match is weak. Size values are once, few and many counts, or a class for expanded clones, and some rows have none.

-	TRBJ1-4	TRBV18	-	CASSRQVEGEKLFF	TGTGCCAGCTCGCGACAGGTTGAGGGTGAAAAACTGTTTTTT
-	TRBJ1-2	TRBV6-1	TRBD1	CASSSDREKGGYTF	TGTGCCAGCAGTTCCGACAGGGAAAAGGGTGGCTACACCTTC
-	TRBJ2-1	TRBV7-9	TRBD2	CASSNLAGSYNEQFF	TGTGCCAGCAGCAATCTAGCGGGCTCCTACAATGAGCAGTTCTTC
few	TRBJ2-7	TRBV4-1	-	CASSPGRTALGSYEQYF	TGCGCCAGCAGCCCCGGAAGGACAGCCCTTGGTTCCTACGAGCAGTACTTC
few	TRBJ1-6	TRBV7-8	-	CASSTGTTNSPLHF	TGTGCCAGCAGCACCGGGACAACGAATTCACCCCTCCACTTT
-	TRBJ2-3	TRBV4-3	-	CASSQDLGGKWTDTQYF	TGCGCCAGCAGCCAAGACCTCGGGGGAAAATGGACAGATACGCAGTATTTT
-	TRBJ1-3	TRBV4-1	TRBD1	CASSQVAPEQGPGNTIYF	TGCGCCAGCAGCCAAGTGGCCCCTGAACAGGGGCCTGGAAACACCATATATTTT
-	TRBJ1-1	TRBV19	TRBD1	CATKLGTANTEAFF	TGTGCCACCAAGCTTGGGACAGCGAACACTGAAGCTTTCTTT
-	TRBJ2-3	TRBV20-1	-	CSATGKDTQYF	TGCAGTGCCACCGGAAAGGATACGCAGTATTTT
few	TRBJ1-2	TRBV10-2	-	CASGTPNYGYTF	TGCGCCAGCGGGACACCCAACTATGGCTACACCTTC
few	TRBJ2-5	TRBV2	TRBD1	CASSADRAQETQYF	TGTGCCAGCAGCGCCGACAGGGCACAAGAGACCCAGTACTTC
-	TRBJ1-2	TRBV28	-	CASSLRNNYGYTF	TGTGCCAGCAGTTTACGAAATAACTATGGCTACACCTTC
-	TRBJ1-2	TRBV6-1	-	CASSEGQVYGYTF	TGTGCCAGCAGTGAAGGTCAGGTTTATGGCTACACCTTC
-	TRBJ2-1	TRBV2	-	CASSALTTAPEQFF	TGTGCCAGCAGTGCACTAACCACAGCCCCTGAGCAGTTCTTC
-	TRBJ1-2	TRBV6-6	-	CASSPPGSGYTF	TGTGCCAGCAGTCCGCCAGGGAGCGGCTACACCTTC
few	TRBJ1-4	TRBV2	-	CASRQRATNEKLFF	TGTGCCAGCAGGCAGCGCGCAACTAATGAAAAACTGTTTTTT
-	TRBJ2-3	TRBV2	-	CASSESGRHTDTQYF	TGTGCCAGCAGTGAATCGGGACGACACACAGATACGCAGTATTTT
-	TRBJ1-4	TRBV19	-	CASSSRGEANEKLFF	TGTGCCAGTAGTTCCAGAGGGGAGGCTAATGAAAAACTGTTTTTT
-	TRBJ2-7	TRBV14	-	CASSPYLDRGGEQYF	TGTGCCAGCAGCCCATACCTGGACCGGGGCGGCGAGCAGTACTTC
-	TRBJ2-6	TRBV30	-	CAWSVAGVSGANVLTF	TGTGCCTGGAGTGTAGCCGGGGTCTCTGGGGCCAACGTCCTGACTTTC
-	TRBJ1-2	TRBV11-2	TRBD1	CASSPAGGYGYTF	TGTGCCAGCAGCCCCGCAGGGGGCTATGGCTACACCTTC
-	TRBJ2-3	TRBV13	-	CASSALRTDTQYF	TGTGCCAGCAGCGCCCTCCGCACAGATACGCAGTATTTT
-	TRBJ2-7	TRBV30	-	CAWRAELVYEQYF	TGTGCCTGGAGGGCAGAACTAGTCTACGAGCAGTACTTC
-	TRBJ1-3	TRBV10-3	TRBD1	CAISPGQDGNTIYF	TGTGCCATCAGTCCGGGACAGGATGGAAACACCATATATTTT
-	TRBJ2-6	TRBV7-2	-	CASSLNGANVLTF	TGTGCCAGCAGCTTAAATGGGGCCAACGTCCTGACTTTC
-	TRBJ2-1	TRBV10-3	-	CATSPGLINEQFF	TGTGCCACCTCTCCGGGGTTAATCAATGAGCAGTTCTTC
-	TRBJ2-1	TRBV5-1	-	CASSLASGMEYGQFF	TGCGCCAGCAGCTTGGCCTCGGGGATGGAGTATGGGCAGTTCTTC
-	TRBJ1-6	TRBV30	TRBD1	CAWSLTGGNNSPLHF	TGTGCCTGGAGTTTGACAGGGGGCAACAATTCACCCCTCCACTTT
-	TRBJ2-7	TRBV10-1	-	CASSEGGLLYEQYF	TGCGCCAGCAGTGAGGGGGGCTTGTTATACGAGCAGTACTTC
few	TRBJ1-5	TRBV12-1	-	CASSYHIQPQHF	TGTGCCAGCAGCTACCATATCCAGCCCCAGCATTTT
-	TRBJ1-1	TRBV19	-	CASSMASGLAVKRRNTEAFF	TGTGCCAGTAGTATGGCCTCCGGGTTGGCTGTCAAGCGGCGAAACACTGAAGCTTTCTTT
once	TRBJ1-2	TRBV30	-	CAWEKGGTNYGYTF	TGTGCCTGGGAGAAGGGGGGGACCAACTATGGCTACACCTTC
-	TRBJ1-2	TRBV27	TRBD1	CASSLGQGLGYTF	TGTGCCAGCAGTCTAGGACAGGGATTAGGCTACACCTTC